This TCR beta chain derives from a study of T cells in Graves' hyperthyroidism and ophthalmopathy. General study findings and limits: Separating ophthalmopathy from stable hyperthyroidism was achieved by a 13 V-J model. Appearing also in blood were most of the thyroid clonotypes expanded above 0.001. Ophthalmopathy was identified by the model a median about 6 months ahead of onset.

In regard to this clonotype: Its specificity is unknown.

The CDR3 consists of 12 residues. Germline V gene lookup returns CDR1 DFQATT and CDR2 SNEGSKA (reference sequence). V dropped 6 bases and J dropped 7; count of bases not matched to a gene: 8. RNA transcripts provided the source from which TCR beta CDR3 regions were amplified. First-round RT-PCR with HTBI primers amplified the TCR CDR3 region. TCRdb re-derived calls from the multiplex PCR reads in MiXCR, one entry per CDR3 protein. The top ten clones hold about a sixth of a sample with around 700,000 distinct CDR3 sequences, under 20% of them seen once. Uncontrolled infection, other autoimmune disease, pregnancy and lactation each barred patients from inclusion.

Sequenced: blood. This TCR came from a woman aged 50 to 60 with Graves' hyperthyroidism that later progressed to Graves' ophthalmopathy. The chain uses TRBV20-1 and TRBJ1-1; TRBD1 agrees at 7 bases. CDR3 in amino acids: CSAPDRANEAFF. The CDR3 nucleotides read TGCAGTGCCCCAGACAGGGCTAATGAAGCTTTCTTT.